This T cell receptor beta chain was sequenced for a study of T-cell reconstitution after alpha-beta-depleted transplantation in children (dated by TCRdb to the mid-2010s). The study in broad terms: T-cell immune reconstitution after TCRalphabeta/CD19-depleted allogeneic hematopoietic cell transplantation in children was quantitatively tracked in the study by means of TCR repertoire profiling.

This clonotype was detected ten times or more. What this receptor recognizes is not known. No base-level quality is on record; no much larger clone is a single base apart. V was cut back by 0 bases and J by 6 bases, leaving a gap of 8 bases between them. The CDR3 has 13 amino acids, counting the end cysteine and phenylalanine. Left in the record is the CDR3 DNA by itself, 39 bases read in frame from the first base. To prepare the library, PCR was applied. The run used an Illumina HiSeq 2500. TCR library preparation used molecular barcoding, with unique molecular identifiers applied to normalize quantification of the TCRbeta repertoire. Clones were called with MiXCR by TCRdb after fastp trimmed the public reads at Q25, and only in-frame beta chains were retained. Rows are unified per CDR3 protein, each entry keeping the most common DNA and genes. The sample table lists 600,000 or so distinct CDR3 sequences, about 21% of them with a count of one. The ten largest make up roughly 13% of the sample.

The investigation overall reported the following: In some patients, the high TCRbeta diversity seen at day 60 was put down to recipient T cells and intrathymic progenitors that had survived conditioning. Over subsequent months, a decline in hyperexpanded clone frequencies was noted, and after one year, T-cell counts and TCRbeta diversity were mostly ascribed to newly produced T cells. Apparently early alphabetaT-cell count recovery about two months after transplant reportedly relied on only several hundred rapidly expanded clones derived from non-depleted graft cells.

The sample's treatment or condition label, decoded: allogeneic hematopoietic cell transplantation with graft depleted of TCRalphabeta T cells and CD19 B cells. The transplant recipients were children given TCRalphabeta/CD19-depleted allogeneic hematopoietic cell grafts. The rearrangement joined TRBV12-3 or TRBV12-4 to TRBJ1-1, with the D gene uncertain. This sequence was found in a boy less than two years old who had a stem cell transplant for acute myeloid leukemia, so the T cells may come from the graft donor. The material sequenced was PBMCs, mostly from graft donor cells, taken 360 days after TCRalphabeta/CD19-depleted stem cell transplant. The CDR3 in this case is CASSLALRAEAFF. In nucleotides, the sequence is TGTGCCAGCAGTTTAGCGCTTAGGGCTGAAGCTTTCTTT.